This record concerns one T cell receptor beta chain sequence. V dropped 4 bases and J dropped 0; count of bases not matched to a gene: 4. This CDR3 contains 16 residues. Germline V CDR1 and CDR2: SGDLS, YYNGEE. The sample originates from a study of cytomegalovirus exposure and HLA in healthy donors. Across the whole study: Earlier findings included 117 million unique TCR beta sequences obtained from 150 million to 200 million T cells.

The PCR made use of 60 Vbeta and 13 Jbeta primers. Sequencing used immunoSEQ multiplex PCR; TCRdb keeps in-frame clones, though not all of them. The table lists around 170,000 clones, 80% to 85% of them singletons. The source material was PBMCs. The TCR was taken from a man in his forties or fifties in good health and CMV-seropositive. The chain is built from TRBV9 and TRBJ2-3; 11 positions agree with TRBD2. The CDR3 spells CASSLRLAGSTDTQYF. The CDR3, as DNA: TGTGCCAGCAGCTTACGACTAGCGGGGAGCACAGATACGCAGTATTTT.